This TCR beta chain derives from a study of blood T cell repertoires in COVID-19. Study-level information: The United States, Italy and Spain were the sources of the acute and convalescent COVID-19 samples. T cells, B-cell-depleted T cells, or PBMCs provided the cDNA or gDNA that served as material.

Methods used by the authors: For nucleated cells, counts were estimated from reference gene primer amplification. Repertoires were generated with immunoSEQ multiplex PCR, while TCRdb's copy carries only in-frame clones and drops some. V, J and clone size were drawn from that table, and D and trimming were deduced from the DNA. The repertoire holds around 41,000 clones, with around 83% as singletons. Trimming left V 0 bases short and J 2 bases short, with 14 bases between. Germline-derived CDR1 and CDR2 are SGDLS and YYNGEE. This CDR3 is built from 16 residues. Source material: peripheral blood. J is TRBJ2-5 and V is TRBV9; possibly TRBD2 for D (6 bases). The receptor's source is a human donor in a cohort sampled during active COVID-19. DNA of the CDR3: TGTGCCAGCAGCGTAGCCTCCGGGGGAGTACAAGAGACCCAGTACTTC. Amino acids: CASSVASGGVQETQYF.